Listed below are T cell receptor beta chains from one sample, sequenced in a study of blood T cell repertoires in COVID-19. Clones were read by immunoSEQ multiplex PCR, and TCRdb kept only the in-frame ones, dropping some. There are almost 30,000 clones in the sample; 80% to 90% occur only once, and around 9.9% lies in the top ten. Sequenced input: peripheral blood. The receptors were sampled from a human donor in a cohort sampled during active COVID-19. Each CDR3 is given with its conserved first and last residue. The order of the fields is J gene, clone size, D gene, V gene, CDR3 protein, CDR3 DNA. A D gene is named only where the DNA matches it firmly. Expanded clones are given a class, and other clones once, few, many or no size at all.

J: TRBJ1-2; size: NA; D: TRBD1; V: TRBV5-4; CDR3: CASSITGGADYGYTF; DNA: TGTGCCAGCAGCATTACAGGGGGCGCCGACTATGGCTACACCTTC
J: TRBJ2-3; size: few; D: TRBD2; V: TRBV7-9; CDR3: CASSLATSALWYF; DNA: TGTGCCAGCAGCTTAGCGACTAGCGCCTTATGGTATTTT
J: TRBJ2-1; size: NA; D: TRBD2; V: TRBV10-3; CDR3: CAISESLAGDYNEQFF; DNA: TGTGCCATCAGTGAGTCTCTAGCGGGGGATTACAATGAGCAGTTCTTC
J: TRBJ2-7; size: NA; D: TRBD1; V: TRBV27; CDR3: CASSGTGNYEQYF; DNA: TGTGCCAGCAGCGGGACAGGAAATTACGAGCAGTACTTC
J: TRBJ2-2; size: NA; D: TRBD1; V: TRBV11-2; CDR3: CASRSGQQNTGELFF; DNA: TGTGCCAGCAGATCGGGACAGCAAAACACCGGGGAGCTGTTTTTT
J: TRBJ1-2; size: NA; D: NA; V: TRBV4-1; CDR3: CASSQEVNGGLYGYTF; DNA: TGCGCCAGCAGCCAAGAAGTCAACGGGGGTTTATATGGCTACACCTTC
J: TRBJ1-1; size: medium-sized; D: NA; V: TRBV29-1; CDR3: CSVVGVTEAFF; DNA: TGCAGCGTGGTAGGGGTAACTGAAGCTTTCTTT
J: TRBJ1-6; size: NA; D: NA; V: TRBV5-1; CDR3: CASSNEQGPLHF; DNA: TGCGCCAGCAGCAACGAACAGGGACCCCTCCACTTT
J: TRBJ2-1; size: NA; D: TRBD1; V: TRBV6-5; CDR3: CASRPQGDLYNEQFF; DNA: TGTGCCAGCAGGCCACAGGGGGATCTCTACAATGAGCAGTTCTTC
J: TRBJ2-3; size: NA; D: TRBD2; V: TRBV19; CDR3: CASTDRGDTDTQYF; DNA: TGTGCCAGTACGGATCGGGGGGACACAGATACGCAGTATTTT
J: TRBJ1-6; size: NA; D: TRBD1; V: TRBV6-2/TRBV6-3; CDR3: CASSPRTGFYSPLHF; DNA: TGTGCCAGCAGTCCCCGGACAGGGTTCTACTCACCCCTCCACTTT
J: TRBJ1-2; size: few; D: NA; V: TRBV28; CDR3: CASSFRGAANYGYTF; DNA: TGTGCCAGCAGTTTTCGGGGGGCGGCTAACTATGGCTACACCTTC
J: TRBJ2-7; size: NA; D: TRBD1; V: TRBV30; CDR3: CAWSGGGGTGSLEQYF; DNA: TGTGCCTGGAGTGGGGGTGGTGGGACAGGGTCTCTCGAGCAGTACTTC
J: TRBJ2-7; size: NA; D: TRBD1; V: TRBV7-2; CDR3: CASSLMTGGHEQYF; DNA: TGTGCCAGCAGCCTCATGACAGGGGGCCACGAGCAGTACTTC
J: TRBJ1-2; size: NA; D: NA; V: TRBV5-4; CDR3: CASSLWGHGYTF; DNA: TGTGCCAGCAGCTTGTGGGGCCATGGCTACACCTTC
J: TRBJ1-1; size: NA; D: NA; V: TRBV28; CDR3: CASTSGGGNTEAFF; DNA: TGTGCCAGCACGTCCGGGGGGGGGAACACTGAAGCTTTCTTT
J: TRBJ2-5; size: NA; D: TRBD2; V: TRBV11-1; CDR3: CASSLKVGGGETQYF; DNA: TGTGCCAGCAGCTTGAAAGTCGGGGGAGGGGAGACCCAGTACTTC
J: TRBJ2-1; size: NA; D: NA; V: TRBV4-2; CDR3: CASSQPQTNFDEQFF; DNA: TGTGCCAGCAGCCAACCTCAAACTAACTTCGATGAGCAGTTCTTC
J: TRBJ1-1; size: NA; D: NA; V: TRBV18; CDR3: CASSPAGRSNTEAFF; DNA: TGTGCCAGCTCACCTGCGGGACGGTCGAACACTGAAGCTTTCTTT
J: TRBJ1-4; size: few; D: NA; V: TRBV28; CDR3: CASSLWDGGEKLFF; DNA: TGTGCCAGCAGTCTTTGGGACGGGGGTGAAAAACTGTTTTTT
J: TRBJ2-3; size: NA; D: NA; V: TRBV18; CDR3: CASSPESRDHRSLGTQYF; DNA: TGTGCCAGCTCACCAGAGTCGAGGGATCACAGAAGTTTGGGTACGCAGTATTTT
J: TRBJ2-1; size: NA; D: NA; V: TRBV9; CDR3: CASSVELAHDEQFF; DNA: TGTGCCAGCAGCGTAGAATTAGCGCATGATGAGCAGTTCTTC
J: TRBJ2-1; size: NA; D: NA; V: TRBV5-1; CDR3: CASSLETGNEQFF; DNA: TGCGCCAGCAGCTTGGAAACAGGCAATGAGCAGTTCTTC
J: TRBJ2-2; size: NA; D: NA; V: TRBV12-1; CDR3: CASSFGPSTGELFF; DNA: TGTGCCAGCAGCTTTGGGCCCAGCACCGGGGAGCTGTTTTTT
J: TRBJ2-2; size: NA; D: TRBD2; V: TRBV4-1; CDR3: CASSRGLAGGTGELFF; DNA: TGCGCCAGCAGCCGTGGACTAGCGGGGGGCACCGGGGAGCTGTTTTTT
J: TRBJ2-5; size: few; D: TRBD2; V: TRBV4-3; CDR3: CASSQEKVSGGGETQYF; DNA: TGCGCCAGCAGCCAAGAGAAAGTTAGCGGGGGAGGAGAGACCCAGTACTTC
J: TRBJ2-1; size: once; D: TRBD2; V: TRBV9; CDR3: CASSVDPLGLAGAYNEQFF; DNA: TGTGCCAGCAGCGTAGACCCCCTTGGACTAGCGGGGGCCTACAATGAGCAGTTCTTC
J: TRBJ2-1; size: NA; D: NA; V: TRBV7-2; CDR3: CASSLVTEGGQFF; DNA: TGTGCCAGCAGCTTAGTAACCGAGGGAGGGCAGTTCTTC
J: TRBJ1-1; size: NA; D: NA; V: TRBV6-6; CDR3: CASSMGGRGTEAFF; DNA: TGTGCCAGCAGTATGGGCGGGAGGGGCACTGAAGCTTTCTTT
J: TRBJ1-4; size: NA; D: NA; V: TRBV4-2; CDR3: CASSQDLLIGQGDEKLFF; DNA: TGTGCCAGCAGCCAAGATCTCCTCATTGGTCAGGGTGACGAAAAACTGTTTTTT
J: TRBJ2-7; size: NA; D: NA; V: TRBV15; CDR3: CATSRDPGAYEQYF; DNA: TGTGCCACCAGCAGAGATCCGGGAGCCTACGAGCAGTACTTC
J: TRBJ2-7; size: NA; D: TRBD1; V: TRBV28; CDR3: CASSTIPGNRGRNEQYF; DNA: TGTGCCAGCAGTACTATCCCAGGGAACAGGGGGAGAAACGAGCAGTACTTC
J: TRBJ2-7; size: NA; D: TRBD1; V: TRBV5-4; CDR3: CASSNRDRVYEQYF; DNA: TGTGCCAGCAGCAACCGGGACAGGGTTTACGAGCAGTACTTC
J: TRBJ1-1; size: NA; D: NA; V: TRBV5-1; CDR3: CASSLGTVNTEAFF; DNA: TGCGCCAGCAGCTTGGGAACAGTGAACACTGAAGCTTTCTTT
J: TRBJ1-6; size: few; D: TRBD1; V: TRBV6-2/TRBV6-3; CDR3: CASSSGTENSPLHF; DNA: TGTGCCAGCAGTTCCGGGACAGAGAATTCACCCCTCCACTTT
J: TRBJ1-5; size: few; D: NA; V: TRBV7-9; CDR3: CASSLGQNQPQHF; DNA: TGTGCCAGCAGCTTAGGTCAGAATCAGCCCCAGCATTTT
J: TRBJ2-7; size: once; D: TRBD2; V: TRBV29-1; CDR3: CSVLSGGTYEQYF; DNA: TGCAGCGTGCTCAGCGGGGGCACCTACGAGCAGTACTTC
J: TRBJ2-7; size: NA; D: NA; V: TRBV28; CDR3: CASSLVRTGHHPYEQYF; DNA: TGTGCCAGCAGTTTGGTCAGAACGGGACACCATCCCTACGAGCAGTACTTC
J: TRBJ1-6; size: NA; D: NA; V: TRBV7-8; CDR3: CASSLGTGSSYNSPLHF; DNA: TGTGCCAGCAGCTTAGGAACAGGGAGCTCCTATAATTCACCCCTCCACTTT
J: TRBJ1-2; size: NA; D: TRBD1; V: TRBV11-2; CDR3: CASSLGVPGGLTNYGYTF; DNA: TGTGCCAGCAGCTTAGGGGTTCCAGGGGGGCTGACCAACTATGGCTACACCTTC
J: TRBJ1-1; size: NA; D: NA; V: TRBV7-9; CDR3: CASSFQEPHLNTEAFF; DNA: TGTGCCAGCAGCTTTCAGGAACCCCATTTGAACACTGAAGCTTTCTTT
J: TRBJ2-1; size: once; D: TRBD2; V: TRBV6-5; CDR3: CASRTSGGLYNEQFF; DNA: TGTGCCTCCAGGACTAGCGGGGGGTTGTACAATGAGCAGTTCTTC